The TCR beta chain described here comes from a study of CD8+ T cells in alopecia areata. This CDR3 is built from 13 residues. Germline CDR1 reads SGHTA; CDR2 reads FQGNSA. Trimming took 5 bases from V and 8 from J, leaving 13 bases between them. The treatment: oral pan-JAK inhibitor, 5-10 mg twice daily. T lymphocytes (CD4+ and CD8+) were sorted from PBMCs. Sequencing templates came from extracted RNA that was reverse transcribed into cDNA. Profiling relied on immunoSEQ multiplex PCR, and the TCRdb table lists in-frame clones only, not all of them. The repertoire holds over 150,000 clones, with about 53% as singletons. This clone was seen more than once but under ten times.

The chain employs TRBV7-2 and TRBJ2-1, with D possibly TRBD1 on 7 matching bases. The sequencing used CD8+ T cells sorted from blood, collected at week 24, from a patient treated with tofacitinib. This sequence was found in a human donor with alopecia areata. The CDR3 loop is CASSQGRGDEQFF. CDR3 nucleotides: TGTGCCAGCAGCCAAGGCAGGGGGGATGAGCAGTTCTTC.